This T cell receptor beta chain was sequenced during a study of vaccination effects on CD4 cells after COVID-19 (dated 2022 in TCRdb). Broadly, across the study: Two doses of either the BNT162b2 or the mRNA-1273 mRNA SARS-CoV-2 vaccine were administered to participants. Altogether, over 9 COVID-19 convalescent patients and a handful of SARS-CoV-2-naive healthy vaccine recipients made up the full study. SARS-CoV-2 spike-specific CD4+ TCR repertoires from before and after mRNA vaccination were compared in COVID-19 convalescent patients and in infection-naive vaccine recipients. Pre-vaccine samples from a couple of convalescent patients were drawn 16 days and one week before the first dose, 142 and 148 days after COVID-19 diagnosis. In the study, cultures from other donors were sequenced using the Oncomine TCR Beta short-read assay on an Illumina iSeq 100. The paper as a whole reports these results and caveats: At late post-vaccination timepoints, both infection-induced and vaccine-induced clones showed marked clonal contraction, consistent with waning T cell responses. The study was limited by a small number of convalescent patients, and early post-infection timepoints were lacking. For convalescent patients, new clones induced by the vaccine made up most of the post-vaccine spike-reactive repertoire, and these new clones were largely distinct from the clones induced by infection.

To identify antigen-specific CD4+ T cell clonotypes by their expansion, the ViraFEST assay first stimulated PBMC with viral peptide pools and then applied TCR sequencing. After roughly 11 days of culture, CD4+ T cells were isolated with the EasySep CD4+ T cell isolation kit. PCR-confirmed SARS-CoV-2 infection had occurred in convalescent patients between March and December 2020, before the Alpha, Beta and Delta variants emerged in the United States. Roughly 2.1 million PBMC per well were cultured in IMDM with 5% human AB serum, roughly 10 IU/ml IL-2 and gentamicin, plus 10 ug/ml peptides. For the negative control culture condition, an HIV-1 Nef peptide pool was used. Half of the culture medium was replaced with fresh IL-2-containing medium on days 3 and 7. Each peptide stimulation condition was cultured in triplicate wells unless otherwise noted. Using Ficoll-Paque Plus gradient centrifugation, PBMC were separated from whole blood and then either used fresh or cryopreserved at -140C. The QIAamp micro DNA kit was used to extract genomic DNA from the cultured CD4+ T cells.

Library generation was performed with the immunoSEQ multiplex PCR assay. TCR beta CDR3 sequencing was performed on DNA from the cultured, isolated CD4+ T cells. The source study handled its data this way. The analysis removed non-productive TCR sequences, trimmed reads to the CDR3 region, and retained only CDR3s that were 7 or more amino acids long. The MANAFEST web app was used to identify antigen-specific clonotypes by comparing expansion in peptide wells with expansion in reference cultures. Positive clones required FDR<0.05 expansion versus reference and all other wells, odds ratio above 5, and frequency above 0.1% in two replicate wells. A clonotype was called cross-reactive if it was significantly expanded both in SARS-CoV-2 spike wells and in at least one common cold coronavirus spike condition. CDR3 similarity was assessed by Levenshtein distance using the stringdist R package, and unrooted trees were constructed with ape in R 3.6.1. As stored in TCRdb, this immuneACCESS dataset retains in-frame rearrangements with V and J assigned. A fraction of the clones does not appear; measured against another copy, unresolved V genes explain less than half of the discrepancy, and the remainder lacks a known reason. That table furnishes V, J and clone size, whereas the DNA furnished D and trimming. The sample table lists about 70,000 clones, 73% of them with a count of one. The ten biggest clones cover over 4.5% of the sample.

V and J are truncated by 5 bases and 5 bases respectively, leaving an intervening sequence of 21 bases. The germline V gene (reference sequence) sets CDR1 to GTSNPN and CDR2 to SVGIG. The CDR3, cysteine through phenylalanine, is 15 amino acids long. The read is trimmed to its CDR3 DNA, 45 bases read in frame from base 1. With respect to this clone: The clone's antigen remains unknown. No base quality values were provided; no much bigger clone lies one nucleotide off.

The sequence is built from TRBV30 and TRBJ2-5; TRBD2 could be the D gene, as 7 bases match. This specimen was CD4+ T cells from PBMCs cultured with HIV peptides, taken before COVID-19 vaccination. The cell subset or site label on this specimen signifies: HIV-1 Nef peptide pool negative control/reference culture. The sequence was obtained from a human donor who had a prior SARS-CoV-2 infection. CDR3 reads: CAWALRLGGPETQYF. The base sequence is TGTGCCTGGGCCCTCCGCTTGGGGGGGCCGGAGACCCAGTACTTC.